The clone carrying this T cell receptor (beta chain) was observed once. Per the authors' pipeline: It was from reference gene primer amplification that nucleated cell counts were estimated. Some clones are missing from TCRdb's copy, which holds only in-frame ones; the method was immunoSEQ multiplex PCR. The V and J calls and clone size are taken from that table; D and trimming were inferred from the DNA. In the table there are about 30,000 clones, about nine tenths of which are singletons. This CDR3 region has 14 residues. The V end was cut by 0 bases, the J end by 5 bases, with 8 bases between. Germline loops: CDR1 LGHDT, CDR2 YNNKEL (reference sequence). The sample comes from a study of blood T cell repertoires in COVID-19. On the study more broadly: From the United States, Italy and Spain came samples of acute and convalescent COVID-19. T cells, B-cell-depleted T cells, or PBMCs provided the cDNA or gDNA that served as material.

Material for sequencing was peripheral blood. This clonotype originated in a man between 70 and 80 years old with active or convalescent COVID-19. This chain joins TRBV3-1 (or the pseudogene TRBV3-2) and TRBJ2-1; D ambiguous. In DNA, the CDR3 is TGTGCCAGCAGCCAAGATTCTGCAGACAATGAGCAGTTCTTC. This gives the protein CASSQDSADNEQFF.